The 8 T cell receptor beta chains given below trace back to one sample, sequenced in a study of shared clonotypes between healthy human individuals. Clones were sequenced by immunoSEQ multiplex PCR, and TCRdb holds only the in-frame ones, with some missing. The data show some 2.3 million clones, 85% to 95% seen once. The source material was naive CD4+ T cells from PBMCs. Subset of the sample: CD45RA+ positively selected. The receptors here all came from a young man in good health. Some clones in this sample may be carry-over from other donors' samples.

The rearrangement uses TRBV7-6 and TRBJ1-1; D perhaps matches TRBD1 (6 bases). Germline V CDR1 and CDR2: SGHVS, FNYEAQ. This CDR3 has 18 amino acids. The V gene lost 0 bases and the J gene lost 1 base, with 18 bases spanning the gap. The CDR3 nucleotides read TGTGCCAGCAGCTTAGCGCAGGGGCGGGTGTCAGGGAACACTGAAGCTTTCTTT. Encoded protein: CASSLAQGRVSGNTEAFF.

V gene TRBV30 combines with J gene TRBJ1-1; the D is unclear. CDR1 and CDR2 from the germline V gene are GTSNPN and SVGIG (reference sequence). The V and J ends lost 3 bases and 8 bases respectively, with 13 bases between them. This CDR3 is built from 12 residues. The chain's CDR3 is CAWSAVFGEAFF. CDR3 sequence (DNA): TGTGCCTGGAGCGCCGTGTTTGGGGAAGCTTTCTTT.

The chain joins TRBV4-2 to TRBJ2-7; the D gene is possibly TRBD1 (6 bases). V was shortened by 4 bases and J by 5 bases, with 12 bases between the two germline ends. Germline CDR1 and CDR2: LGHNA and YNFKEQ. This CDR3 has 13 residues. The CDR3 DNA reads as TGTGCCAGCAGCCCCACAGGGTTCGACGAGCAGTACTTC. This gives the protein CASSPTGFDEQYF.

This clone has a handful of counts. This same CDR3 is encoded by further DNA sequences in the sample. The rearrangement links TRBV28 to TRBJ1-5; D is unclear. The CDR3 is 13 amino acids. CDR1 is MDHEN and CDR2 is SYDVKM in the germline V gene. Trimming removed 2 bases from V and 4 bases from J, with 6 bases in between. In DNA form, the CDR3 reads TGTGCCAGCAGTTTAACCGGGAATCAGCCCCAGCATTTT. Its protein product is CASSLTGNQPQHF.

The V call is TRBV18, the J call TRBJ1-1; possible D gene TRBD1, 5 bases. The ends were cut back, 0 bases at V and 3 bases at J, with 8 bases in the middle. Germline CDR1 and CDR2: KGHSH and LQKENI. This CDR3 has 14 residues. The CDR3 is CASSPPGGDTEAFF. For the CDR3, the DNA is TGTGCCAGCTCACCACCGGGGGGGGACACTGAAGCTTTCTTT. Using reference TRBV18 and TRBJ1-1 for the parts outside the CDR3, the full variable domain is NAGVMQNPRHLVRRRGQEARLRCSPMKGHSHVYWYRQLPEEGLKFMVYLQKENIIDESGMPKERFSAEFPKEGPSILRIQQVVRGDSAAYFCASSPPGGDTEAFFGQGTRLTVV.

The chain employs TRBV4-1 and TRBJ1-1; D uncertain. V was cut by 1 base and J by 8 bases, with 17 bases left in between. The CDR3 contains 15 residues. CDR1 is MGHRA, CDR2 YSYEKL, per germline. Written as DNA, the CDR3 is TGCGCCAGCAGCCAAGGGTCCCGCAATAAGGGCGAAGCTTTCTTT. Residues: CASSQGSRNKGEAFF.

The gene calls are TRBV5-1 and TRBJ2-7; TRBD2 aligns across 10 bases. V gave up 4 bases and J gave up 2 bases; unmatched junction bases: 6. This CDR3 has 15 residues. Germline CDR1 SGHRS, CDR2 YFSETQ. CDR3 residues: CASSHGLAETYEQYF. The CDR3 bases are TGCGCCAGCAGCCATGGACTAGCGGAAACCTACGAGCAGTACTTC.

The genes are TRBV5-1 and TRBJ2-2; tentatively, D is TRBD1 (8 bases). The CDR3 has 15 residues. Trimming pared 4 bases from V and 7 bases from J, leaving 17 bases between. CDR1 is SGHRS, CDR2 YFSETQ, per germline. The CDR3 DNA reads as TGCGCCAGCAGCCCCGGGGGGACAGGCAGCGGGGAGCTGTTTTTT. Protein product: CASSPGGTGSGELFF.